Below are 29 T cell receptor beta chains sequenced from a single sample in a study of CD8 T cells in ankylosing spondylitis. One entry per CDR3 protein, called by TCRdb with MiXCR from the 5' RACE reads. The sample comprises fewer than 200,000 distinct CDR3 sequences, 15% to 20% of which are singletons, and approximately 8% rests with the top ten. Sequences were obtained from blood, either unsorted or a sorted T cell fraction (not recorded which). The receptor set was obtained from a male donor with ankylosing spondylitis or in good health (not recorded which).

This rearrangement joins TRBV7-6 to TRBJ1-5; no clear D gene. This CDR3 is 15 amino acids long. V was cut by 1 base and J by 9 bases, with 16 bases left in between. CDR1 and CDR2 (germline): SGHVS, FNYEAQ. CDR3 residues: CASSLVLTETRPQHF. The CDR3 nucleotides are TGTGCCAGCAGCTTAGTTTTGACCGAGACTCGGCCCCAGCATTTT.

This clonotype was seen ten or more times. This chain joins TRBV12-3 or TRBV12-4 and TRBJ2-1, with D tentatively TRBD2 (6 bases). This CDR3 is built from 13 residues. V lost 8 bases, J lost 0 bases, and 8 bases lay in between. CDR3: CASGGDSYNEQFF. Written as DNA, the CDR3 is TGTGCCAGCGGCGGGGACTCCTACAATGAGCAGTTCTTC.

This rearrangement joins TRBV5-1 to TRBJ1-1; D is perhaps TRBD1 (5 bases). The CDR3 length is 12 residues. V lost 4 bases to trimming and J lost 6 bases, with 10 bases between them. Germline values: CDR1 SGHRS, CDR2 YFSETQ. CDR3 in DNA: TGCGCCAGCAGCGACGGGGGTGCTGAAGCTTTCTTT. This sequence encodes CASSDGGAEAFF. The entire variable domain, with the rest obtained from reference TRBV5-1 and TRBJ1-1, is as follows: KAGVTQTPRYLIKTRGQQVTLSCSPISGHRSVSWYQQTPGQGLQFLFEYFSETQRNKGNFPGRFSGRQFSNSRSEMNVSTLELGDSALYLCASSDGGAEAFFGQGTRLTVV.

The V gene is TRBV4-2, the J gene TRBJ2-5, with a possible D match to TRBD2 (5 bases). Germline V lookup: CDR1 LGHNA, CDR2 YNFKEQ. Trimming left V 4 bases short and J 0 bases short, with 9 bases between. The CDR3 has 14 amino acids. The CDR3 nucleotides are TGTGCCAGCAGCCCCCCGGGGTACCAAGAGACCCAGTACTTC. Its protein is CASSPPGYQETQYF.

The sample holds a few counts of this clonotype. The rearrangement uses TRBV10-1 and TRBJ2-3; 7 bases match TRBD2. CDR1 is WNHNN, CDR2 SYGVQD, per germline (reference sequence). The CDR3 sequence is 15 residues long. Trimming took 3 bases from V and 0 from J; bases not matched to a gene: 3. CDR3 residues: CASSDGGTSTDTQYF. The DNA of the CDR3 is TGCGCCAGCAGTGACGGGGGGACTAGCACAGATACGCAGTATTTT.

This clonotype turned up a few times. V gene TRBV20-1 combines with J gene TRBJ2-1; no reliable D call. This CDR3 has 12 residues. Germline assignment: CDR1 DFQATT and CDR2 SNEGSKA (reference sequence). V dropped 3 bases and J dropped 5 bases, with 8 bases sitting between them. The CDR3 region has the DNA TGCAGTGCTAGGGCGGTACACAATGAGCAGTTCTTC. Protein product: CSARAVHNEQFF.

This clonotype occurred many times. The V and J genes are TRBV11-2 and TRBJ2-5; D remains unclear. This CDR3 is built from 12 residues. CDR1 is SGHAT, CDR2 FQNNGV, per germline. V lost 0 bases and J 10 bases, leaving 9 bases between the germline ends. CDR3 region: CASSLDVGSQYF. In DNA form, the CDR3 reads TGTGCCAGCAGCTTAGATGTGGGCAGCCAGTACTTC.

The rearrangement uses TRBV7-3 and TRBJ1-1; tentative D call: TRBD1 (6 bases). The V end was cut by 4 bases, the J end by 1 base, with 16 bases between. This CDR3 has 16 amino acids. Germline values: CDR1 SGHTA, CDR2 FQGTGA. Written as DNA, the CDR3 is TGTGCCAGCAGCTCGGGGGGGCAGGGACAGAACACTGAAGCTTTCTTT. It codes for CASSSGGQGQNTEAFF. Full variable domain (missing parts from reference TRBV7-3 and TRBJ1-1): GAGVSQTPSNKVTEKGKYVELRCDPISGHTALYWYRQSLGQGPEFLIYFQGTGAADDSGLPNDRFFAVRPEGSVSTLKIQRTERGDSAVYLCASSSGGQGQNTEAFFGQGTRLTVV.

This clonotype occurred many times. The V call is TRBV29-1, the J call TRBJ2-2, with 8 bases lining up with TRBD1. V lost 5 bases, J lost 5 bases, and 1 base stayed unmatched. CDR3 length equals 12 residues. CDR1 is SQVTM and CDR2 is ANQGSEA in the germline V gene. The CDR3, as DNA: TGCAGCGTTAACAGGGGGACCGGGGAGCTGTTTTTT. Amino acid sequence: CSVNRGTGELFF.

This clonotype was observed a few times. The V call is TRBV2, the J call TRBJ2-7, with 8 bases aligning to TRBD1. With V trimmed by 5 bases and J by 4 bases, 7 bases remained unmatched. This CDR3 comprises 14 residues. Germline lookup yields CDR1 SNHLY and CDR2 FYNNEI. The CDR3 DNA follows: TGTGCCAGCAGTTCGACAGGGGCGATATACGAGCAGTACTTC. Translating it yields CASSSTGAIYEQYF. Based on the CDR3 plus reference TRBV2 and TRBJ2-7, the full variable domain is EPEVTQTPSHQVTQMGQEVILRCVPISNHLYFYWYRQILGQKVEFLVSFYNNEISEKSEIFDDQFSVERPDGSNFTLKIRSTKLEDSAMYFCASSSTGAIYEQYFGPGTRLTVT.

At least ten counts were recorded for this clonotype. The chain combines TRBV6-1 with TRBJ2-1; D gene uncertain. The ends were cut back, 4 bases at V and 6 bases at J, with 7 bases in the middle. This CDR3 is built from 12 residues. CDR1 is MNHNS and CDR2 is SASEGT in the germline V gene. CDR3 in DNA: TGTGCCAGCAGTGTCGTCGGCAATGAGCAGTTCTTC. This encodes CASSVVGNEQFF.

This clonotype has more than one count but fewer than ten. The genes are TRBV20-1 and TRBJ1-3; D not certain. Trimming pared 6 bases from V and 0 bases from J, leaving 18 bases between. Germline assignment: CDR1 DFQATT and CDR2 SNEGSKA (reference sequence). The CDR3 contains 16 residues. The CDR3 sequence: CSALEGFGPSGNTIYF. DNA for the CDR3: TGCAGTGCCCTAGAAGGATTTGGGCCCTCTGGAAACACCATATATTTT.

This chain's CDR3 is CSAPGQGGGELFF. The CDR3 bases are TGCAGTGCCCCGGGACAGGGCGGCGGGGAGCTGTTTTTT. This rearrangement joins TRBV20-1 to TRBJ2-2; 9 bases line up with TRBD1. Germline V gene data show CDR1 as DFQATT and CDR2 as SNEGSKA (reference sequence). J was trimmed by 7 bases and V by 6 bases; bases with no gene match: 6. The CDR3 sequence is 13 residues long.

This clonotype was recorded at least ten times. The V call is TRBV12-3 or TRBV12-4, the J call TRBJ1-4, with D possibly being TRBD1 (6 bases). The CDR3 runs 14 residues. V dropped 8 bases and J dropped 5 bases, with 15 bases sitting between them. The CDR3: CASLLQGTNEKLFF. The CDR3 bases are TGTGCCAGCCTACTGCAGGGGACGAATGAAAAACTGTTTTTT.

V usage is TRBV11-2 and J usage is TRBJ2-7, with D possibly TRBD2 on 5 matching bases. V was clipped by 3 bases and J by 2 bases, with 17 bases between them. Germline V gives CDR1 SGHAT, CDR2 FQNNGV. The CDR3 is 16 amino acids. CDR3 nucleotides: TGTGCCAGCAGCTTCTCCCCGGACTCCCGGGCCTACGAGCAGTACTTC. This encodes CASSFSPDSRAYEQYF.

This chain joins TRBV21-1 and TRBJ2-7; TRBD2, the table's D call, lacks a check against the DNA. TRBV21-1 is labeled a pseudogene. CDR3 length: 16 residues. The CDR3 loop is CASGGTSGSLPYEQYF. For the CDR3, the DNA is TGTGCCAGCGGGGGGACTAGCGGGAGCCTGCCCTACGAGCAGTACTTC.

This chain connects TRBV12-3 or TRBV12-4 to TRBJ2-1, with TRBD2 matching 7 bases. The CDR3 has 16 amino acids. V lost 5 bases to trimming and J lost 0 bases; unmatched junction nucleotides: 7. Here the CDR3 reads CASSVTSRSSYNEQFF. Here the CDR3 DNA reads TGTGCCAGCAGTGTGACTAGCCGGAGCTCCTACAATGAGCAGTTCTTC.

This clonotype was counted at least ten times. The rearrangement uses TRBV6-1 and TRBJ2-7; TRBD2 matches 7 bases. Germline assignment: CDR1 MNHNS and CDR2 SASEGT. The CDR3 consists of 14 residues. Germline trimming cut 5 bases from V and 4 bases from J; bases unmatched to any gene: 8. The CDR3 bases are TGTGCCAGCAGTCGACTAGCCGCACTTTACGAGCAGTACTTC. Encoded protein: CASSRLAALYEQYF.

V usage is TRBV29-1 and J usage is TRBJ2-2; D may be TRBD2 (6 bases). In germline, CDR1 is SQVTM, CDR2 ANQGSEA. The V end lost 2 bases, the J end lost 6 bases, and 19 bases lay between the germline ends. The CDR3 is 16 residues long. CDR3 protein: CSVESAERALSGELFF. CDR3 sequence (DNA): TGCAGCGTTGAATCGGCGGAGCGGGCCCTTTCCGGGGAGCTGTTTTTT.

This chain links TRBV11-2 with TRBJ2-3; 11 bases agree with TRBD2. V lost 4 bases, J lost 7 bases, and 10 bases stayed unmatched. Germline V gene data show CDR1 as SGHAT and CDR2 as FQNNGV. This CDR3 comprises 16 residues. This CDR3 is CASSSLTSGSFNTQYF. The CDR3 region has the DNA TGTGCCAGCAGCTCCTTAACTAGCGGGAGTTTCAATACGCAGTATTTT.

This clonotype was seen many times. The chain joins TRBV28 to TRBJ2-3; D is unresolved. V was shortened by 1 base and J by 4 bases, with 9 bases between the two germline ends. Germline V gene sequence: CDR1 MDHEN, CDR2 SYDVKM. CDR3 length equals 14 residues. As DNA, the CDR3 is TGTGCCAGCAGTTTATTGAGAGGAGCAGATACGCAGTATTTT. Its protein product is CASSLLRGADTQYF.

This clonotype has a count of ten or more. The chain couples TRBV10-3 to TRBJ2-1; 15 bases fit TRBD2. The CDR3 is made up of 17 amino acids. The V gene end was trimmed by 3 bases and the J gene end by 7 bases; junction bases not matched to a gene: 7. Germline values: CDR1 ENHRY, CDR2 SYGVKD. CDR3 coding DNA: TGTGCCATCAGTGACCCAAGGACTAGCGGGAGGGCTAATGAGCAGTTCTTC. It codes for CAISDPRTSGRANEQFF.

This clonotype showed up many times. This chain connects TRBV29-1 to TRBJ1-1; no clear D. Looked up from germline, CDR1 is SQVTM and CDR2 is ANQGSEA. This CDR3 is 11 amino acids long. V was trimmed by 6 bases and J by 3 bases, leaving 8 bases between them. CDR3 sequence (DNA): TGCAGCGTGAGCACTGACACTGAAGCTTTCTTT. Its protein is CSVSTDTEAFF.

This clonotype was seen more than once but under ten times. This sequence joins TRBV12-3 or TRBV12-4 and TRBJ1-2; a weak D match, TRBD1 (6 bases). This CDR3 has 15 residues. Trimming left V 4 bases short and J 4 bases short, with 16 bases between. In DNA form, the CDR3 reads TGTGCCAGCAGTTCAATCGGACAGAGAATCTATGGCTACACCTTC. It codes for CASSSIGQRIYGYTF.

The chain recombines TRBV18 with TRBJ1-5; weak D call: TRBD1 (6 bases). CDR1 and CDR2 (germline): KGHSH, LQKENI. V lost 6 bases and J lost 6, with 21 bases in between. The CDR3 sequence is 16 residues long. This CDR3 reads CASSPSGTPSGQPQHF. DNA for the CDR3: TGTGCCAGCTCTCCCTCCGGGACACCCTCCGGTCAGCCCCAGCATTTT.

This clonotype has ten or more counts. This chain uses TRBV20-1 with TRBJ2-3, with D perhaps TRBD2 (5 bases). The CDR3 is 14 amino acids. Germline V gene data show CDR1 as DFQATT and CDR2 as SNEGSKA (reference sequence). Trimming took off 5 bases at V and 2 bases at J, with 14 bases between the two ends. The CDR3 loop is CSAALLGPTDTQYF. The CDR3 DNA reads as TGCAGTGCTGCCCTACTAGGTCCCACAGATACGCAGTATTTT.

This rearrangement joins TRBV5-1 to TRBJ1-6; 7 positions agree with TRBD1. CDR1 and CDR2 from the germline V gene are SGHRS and YFSETQ. With V trimmed by 0 bases and J by 7 bases, 7 bases remained unmatched. The CDR3 runs to 16 residues. The CDR3 loop reads CASSLETGLLNSPLHF. CDR3 nucleotide sequence: TGCGCCAGCAGCTTGGAGACAGGGTTATTGAATTCACCCCTCCACTTT. Using reference TRBV5-1 and TRBJ1-6 for the parts outside the CDR3, the full variable domain is KAGVTQTPRYLIKTRGQQVTLSCSPISGHRSVSWYQQTPGQGLQFLFEYFSETQRNKGNFPGRFSGRQFSNSRSEMNVSTLELGDSALYLCASSLETGLLNSPLHFGNGTRLTVT.

There are many counts of this clonotype. The V gene is TRBV5-1, the J gene TRBJ1-5; 10 nucleotides match TRBD1. The germline V gene encodes CDR1 SGHRS and CDR2 YFSETQ. The CDR3 is made up of 16 amino acids. J gave up 14 bases and V 4 bases, and 18 bases lay outside the gene matches. The DNA of the CDR3 is TGCGCCAGCAGCGCGCTTCCCGGGACAGGGGCCGGTCGGGAGCATTTT. Its protein is CASSALPGTGAGREHF.

The CDR3 sequence: CASSFSPGSSYEQYF. The CDR3, as DNA: TGTGCCAGCAGCTTTTCCCCCGGAAGCTCCTACGAGCAGTACTTC. This chain uses TRBV7-9 with TRBJ2-7, with D uncertain. V dropped 3 bases and J dropped 0 bases, with 12 bases sitting between them. The germline gives CDR1 SEHNR, CDR2 FQNEAQ (reference sequence). There are 15 residues in the CDR3. Filled out from reference TRBV7-9 and TRBJ2-7, the complete variable domain reads DTGVSQNPRHKITKRGQNVTFRCDPISEHNRLYWYRQTLGQGPEFLTYFQNEAQLEKSRLLSDRFSAERPKGSFSTLEIQRTEQGDSAMYLCASSFSPGSSYEQYFGPGTRLTVT.